The rows below give T cell receptor beta chains drawn from one sample of a study of blood T cell repertoires in COVID-19. Libraries were prepared by immunoSEQ multiplex PCR; TCRdb keeps only in-frame clonotypes and omits some of them. The table includes tens of thousands of clones, 88% detected once. The sequencing sample was made of peripheral blood. The receptors shown here come from a human donor in a cohort sampled during active COVID-19. Each CDR3 is given without its conserved first and last residue. The D gene is left open where the match is weak. Size values are once, few and many counts, or a class for expanded clones, and some rows have none.

D gene	J gene	V gene	clone size	CDR3 protein
-	TRBJ1-5	TRBV24-1	-	ATSGSNQPQH
-	TRBJ2-5	TRBV12-3/TRBV12-4	-	ASSLNIQETQY
-	TRBJ1-5	TRBV6-2/TRBV6-3	-	ASSYSRQGPNQPQH
TRBD1	TRBJ1-2	TRBV3-1/TRBV3-2	-	ASSQWDRGQDGT
-	TRBJ2-7	TRBV28	-	ASSQISRGNYEQY
TRBD1	TRBJ1-2	TRBV9	-	ASSIRDSSLAIYGYT
-	TRBJ2-1	TRBV2	-	ASRLADSSYNEQF
-	TRBJ1-2	TRBV29-1	-	SVDPQYGYT
TRBD2	TRBJ2-7	TRBV2	-	ASKVGGSSYEQY
TRBD1	TRBJ1-4	TRBV24-1	-	ATSGPGTGDEKLF
TRBD1	TRBJ1-1	TRBV5-8	once	ASSPWGQGETEAF
-	TRBJ1-4	TRBV7-2	-	ASSEGRTNEKLF
TRBD2	TRBJ2-1	TRBV28	-	ASSEVGGRDNEQF
TRBD1	TRBJ1-4	TRBV28	once	ASSLMGTAATNEKLF
TRBD1	TRBJ1-1	TRBV5-1	-	ASSLEWGQGAVRRSEAF
-	TRBJ1-5	TRBV3-1/TRBV3-2	once	ASSQQGLSGNQPQH
TRBD1	TRBJ1-6	TRBV10-3	-	AISESRDRASPLH
-	TRBJ1-3	TRBV6-5	-	ASGAISGNTIY
TRBD1	TRBJ1-2	TRBV2	-	ASSAGDSYGYT
-	TRBJ2-5	TRBV27	-	ASGGHAEETQY
-	TRBJ1-3	TRBV7-9	-	ASSRPGTTISGNTIY
-	TRBJ2-3	TRBV7-8	-	ASSLGLVDTQY
TRBD2	TRBJ2-3	TRBV7-9	-	AIPLATSTDTQY
-	TRBJ1-5	TRBV28	-	ASRGRAYQPQH
-	TRBJ1-5	TRBV29-1	-	SVADIYGQPQH
TRBD1	TRBJ2-7	TRBV30	-	AWRQSGTGGYEQY
-	TRBJ1-2	TRBV7-9	-	ASSTANYGYT
-	TRBJ1-6	TRBV20-1	-	SASEVGHNSPLH
TRBD1	TRBJ2-7	TRBV5-1	-	ASSSGTGGSYEQY
-	TRBJ1-4	TRBV5-4	-	ASSPSDTPSLEKLF
-	TRBJ2-7	TRBV2	-	ASSEGGWPGDGYEQY
-	TRBJ2-5	TRBV5-1	-	ASSLLRGETQY
-	TRBJ1-4	TRBV2	-	ASSLIQQANEKLF
TRBD1	TRBJ2-5	TRBV27	-	ASSLLGTEETQY
-	TRBJ2-7	TRBV11-3	once	ASSPTKVYEQY
-	TRBJ2-1	TRBV12-3/TRBV12-4	-	ASSPRGALVV
TRBD2	TRBJ2-1	TRBV9	-	ASSISGRNLDEQF
TRBD1	TRBJ1-2	TRBV5-6	-	ASSFRDRGLSGYT
TRBD1	TRBJ2-5	TRBV18	-	ASSPQGTGWQETQY
-	TRBJ2-1	TRBV29-1	-	SVEDGAASNEQF
-	TRBJ2-7	TRBV28	-	ASSGAAHEQY